This T cell receptor (beta chain) was documented in a study of a mutant IDH1 vaccine in newly diagnosed glioma. Overall study context: Patients, over weeks 1, 3, 5, 7, 11, 15, 19 and 23, received a total of eight vaccinations. Patients got their first vaccination 4-6 weeks after radiotherapy alone, or with temozolomide cycles.

Clones were sequenced by immunoSEQ multiplex PCR, and TCRdb holds only the in-frame ones, with some missing. The repertoire includes over 25,000 clones, roughly 90% of them detected once, and over 2.5% sits in the top ten. Time point indicated: week 23, last vaccination. Every vaccination contained 300 ug of the mutant IDH1 20-mer peptide and was paired with topical imiquimod. Those who donated had recent WHO grade 3 or 4 IDH1-mutant, ATRX-lost astrocytomas. Study-wide findings and caveats: Seemingly, pseudoprogression had no relation to changes in the top peripheral T cell clonotypes.

Comment on this clone: The antigen remains unidentified.

CDR1 and CDR2 from the germline V gene are MRHNA and SNTAGT. The CDR3 is 16 residues long. V lost 9 bases and J 3 bases, leaving 24 bases between the germline ends. The gene calls are TRBV6-4 and TRBJ2-7, with D unclear. Specimen: PBMCs, collected from a glioma patient whose treatment included an IDH1 peptide vaccine. This sequence was found in a man aged 40-50 years with glioma. For the CDR3, the DNA is TGTGCCAGACTCGGGCTCCCCTACCCGCGCTACTACGAGCAGTACTTC. Translation: CARLGLPYPRYYEQYF.